This is a list of T cell receptor beta chains from one sample in a study of blood T cell repertoires in COVID-19. Generated by immunoSEQ multiplex PCR, the TCRdb table keeps only in-frame clones and is missing some. The data hold roughly 80,000 clones, with about 92% observed a single time. The sample consisted of peripheral blood. The receptor source for this set is a woman aged 80 or older with active or convalescent COVID-19. Each CDR3 is given with its conserved first and last residue.

j_call | v_call | cdr3_aa
TRBJ2-7 | TRBV4-3 | CASSQDRTPSYEQYF
TRBJ2-7 | TRBV4-2 | CASSQADYEQYF
TRBJ2-7 | TRBV24-1 | CATSAARGSEQYF
TRBJ1-4 | TRBV28 | CASSLYPGSLFF
TRBJ2-3 | TRBV5-4 | CASSLGGGSTDTQYF
TRBJ1-4 | TRBV7-2 | CASSEQGWANEKLFF
TRBJ1-1 | TRBV28 | CASSLVTSGQGSGTEAFF
TRBJ2-7 | TRBV7-9 | CASSFGGPSYEQYF
TRBJ2-7 | TRBV2 | CASTGGPNEQYF
TRBJ2-3 | TRBV28 | CASSSRLAGGLDTQYF
TRBJ1-2 | TRBV4-1 | CASSRGTGFYGYTF
TRBJ1-4 | TRBV11-2 | CASSRAGTGAEKLFF
TRBJ2-3 | TRBV6-5 | CASSSDSDTDTQYF
TRBJ1-5 | TRBV27 | CASTTANQPQHF
TRBJ2-7 | TRBV6-4 | CASSDSQFGIDYEQYF
TRBJ2-6 | TRBV6-5 | CASRVAGANVLTF
TRBJ2-5 | TRBV19 | CAVRAGLGAQETQYF
TRBJ2-3 | TRBV27 | CASRVGAGATDTQYF
TRBJ1-1 | TRBV6-2/TRBV6-3 | CASSYSIQGTEAFF
TRBJ2-7 | TRBV7-3 | CASSGDRVEQYF
TRBJ1-2 | TRBV28 | CASSLAGSLRYGYTF
TRBJ1-1 | TRBV7-2 | CASSFFSNTEAFF
TRBJ1-2 | TRBV7-8 | CASSQPGQGVGYGYTF
TRBJ1-6 | TRBV6-2/TRBV6-3 | CASSYRQAVNSPLHF
TRBJ2-1 | TRBV6-1 | CASSEYRDSSYNEQFF
TRBJ2-5 | TRBV5-1 | CASSLLAGGLYQETQYF
TRBJ2-7 | TRBV4-3 | CASSPLGTDRGVYEQYF
TRBJ1-6 | TRBV5-4 | CASSSGTGLNSPLHF
TRBJ2-3 | TRBV7-3 | CASSLGRTDTQYF